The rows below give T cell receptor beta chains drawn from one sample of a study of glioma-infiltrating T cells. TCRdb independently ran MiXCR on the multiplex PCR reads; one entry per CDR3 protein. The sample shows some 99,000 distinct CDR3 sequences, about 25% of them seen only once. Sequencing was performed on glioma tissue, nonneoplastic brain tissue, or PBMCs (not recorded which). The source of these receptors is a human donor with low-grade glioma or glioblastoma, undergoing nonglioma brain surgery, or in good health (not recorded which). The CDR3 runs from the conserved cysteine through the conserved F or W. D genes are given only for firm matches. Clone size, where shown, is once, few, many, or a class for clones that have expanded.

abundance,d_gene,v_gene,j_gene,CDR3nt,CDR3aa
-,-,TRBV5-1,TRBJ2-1,TGCGCCAGCAGCCCGCTGGCGCCCCAGGGAGACCGATACAATGAGCAGTTCTTC,CASSPLAPQGDRYNEQFF
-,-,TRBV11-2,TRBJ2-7,TGTGCCAGCAGCTTAGATCAGGGTGAGCAGTACTTC,CASSLDQGEQYF
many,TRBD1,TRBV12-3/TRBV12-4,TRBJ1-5,TGTGCCAGCAGTTTGGGACAGGGAGACAATCAGCCCCAGCATTTT,CASSLGQGDNQPQHF
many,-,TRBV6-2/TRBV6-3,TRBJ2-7,TGTGCCAGCAACCTGATGCTGGGGTCCTACGAGCAGTACTTC,CASNLMLGSYEQYF
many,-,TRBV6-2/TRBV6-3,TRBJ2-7,TGTGCCAGCACTAGCTCCTACGAGCAGTACTTC,CASTSSYEQYF
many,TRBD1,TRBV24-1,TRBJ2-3,TGTGCCACCAGTGATCGACCTCGGACAGGGACCGTCACAGATACGCAGTATTTT,CATSDRPRTGTVTDTQYF
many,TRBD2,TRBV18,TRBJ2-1,TGTGCCAGCTCACCACCGAGCAGCGGGGGCAATGAGCAGTTCTTC,CASSPPSSGGNEQFF
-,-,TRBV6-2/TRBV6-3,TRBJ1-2,TGTGCCAGCGGAAAGAGTGGTTGCTACACATTC,CASGKSGCYTF
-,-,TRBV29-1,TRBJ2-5,TGCAGCGACGCGGGACCGTTCGAGGAGACCCAGTACTTC,CSDAGPFEETQYF
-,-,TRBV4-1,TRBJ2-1,TGCGCCAGCAGCCAAGATAAGAACAGGTACAATGAGCAGTTCTTC,CASSQDKNRYNEQFF
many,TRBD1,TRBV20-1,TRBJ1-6,TGCAGTGCTCCTGACAGGGTCGCCATTTCACCCCTCCACTTT,CSAPDRVAISPLHF
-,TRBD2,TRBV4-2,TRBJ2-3,TGTGCCAGCAGCCAGGGACTAGAGGGAGGACCAGATACGCAGTATTTT,CASSQGLEGGPDTQYF
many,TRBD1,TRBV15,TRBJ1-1,TGTGCCACCAGCACCTATACGGGACAGGGGGCATTTGAAGCTTTCTTT,CATSTYTGQGAFEAFF
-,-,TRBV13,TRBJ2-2,TGTGCCAGCAGCCTTTACAGTGACGGGGAGCTGTTTTTT,CASSLYSDGELFF
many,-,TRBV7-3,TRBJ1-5,TGTGCCAGCAGCTTCTCAGGGAATCAGCCCCAGCATTTT,CASSFSGNQPQHF
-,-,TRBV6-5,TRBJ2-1,TGTGCCAGCAGCCGCACTGTCCCCTCCTACAATGAGAAGCTCTTC,CASSRTVPSYNEKLF
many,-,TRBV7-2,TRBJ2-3,TGTGCCAGCAGCGCCCGAGGACCGGAAGATACGCAGTATTTT,CASSARGPEDTQYF
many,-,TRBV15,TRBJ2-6,TGTGCAATCCGGGGCTCTGGGGCCAACGTCCTGACTTTC,CAIRGSGANVLTF
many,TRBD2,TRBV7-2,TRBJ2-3,TGTGCCAGCAGCCCGACTAGCGGGAGAGGAGATACGCAGTATTTT,CASSPTSGRGDTQYF
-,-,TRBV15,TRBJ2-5,TGTGCCACCAGCAGTCCCCCGAGGGGAGGAGAGACCCAGTACTTC,CATSSPPRGGETQYF
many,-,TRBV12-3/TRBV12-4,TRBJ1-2,TGTGCCAGCCTCAAGAACGGAGCTAACTATGGCTACACCTTC,CASLKNGANYGYTF
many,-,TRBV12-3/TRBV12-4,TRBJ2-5,TGTGCCAGCAGTTTTCTTGGGCACAGGGAGACCCAGTACTTC,CASSFLGHRETQYF
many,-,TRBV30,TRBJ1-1,TGTGCCTGGAGGCCACAGGGGAACACTGAAGCTTTCTTT,CAWRPQGNTEAFF
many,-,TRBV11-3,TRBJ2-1,TGTGCCAGCAGCTCCACAGGTTATACCTACAATGAGCAGTTCTTC,CASSSTGYTYNEQFF
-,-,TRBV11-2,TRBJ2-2,TGTGCCAGCAGCTTAGATCGCACTATTCAGGGCGGGGAGCTGTTTTTT,CASSLDRTIQGGELFF
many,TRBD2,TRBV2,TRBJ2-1,TGTGCCAGCGGATTACTAGCGGGGGGTTACAATGAGCAGTTCTTC,CASGLLAGGYNEQFF